One sample yielded the 14 T cell receptor beta chains listed below, sequenced in a study of early T cells in non-severe SARS-CoV-2 infection. TCRdb re-called the 5' RACE reads through MiXCR, storing one row per CDR3 protein. The table shows roughly 61,000 distinct CDR3 sequences, with 8.5% to 10% occurring only once. Sequencing used whole blood. These receptors came from an adult who was a healthcare worker with PCR-confirmed SARS-CoV-2 infection or an uninfected control (not recorded which).

Ten or more counts support this clonotype. The V gene is TRBV7-9, the J gene TRBJ2-6, with a weak D call TRBD1 (6 bases). The CDR3 loop spans 17 amino acids. Germline CDR1 and CDR2: SEHNR and FQNEAQ (reference sequence). Trimming left V 1 base short and J 2 bases short, with 12 bases between. This chain's CDR3 is CASSLGGRGPGANVLTF. In DNA form, the CDR3 reads TGTGCCAGCAGCTTAGGTGGCAGGGGACCTGGGGCCAACGTCCTGACTTTC.

This clonotype showed up many times. V and J are TRBV2 and TRBJ2-2; D not certain. Trimming stripped 7 bases from V and 5 bases from J, with 5 bases between. This CDR3 has 11 amino acids. CDR1 and CDR2 from the germline V gene are SNHLY and FYNNEI. The CDR3 coding sequence is TGTGCCAGCACCAGAACCGGGGAGCTGTTTTTT. This sequence encodes CASTRTGELFF.

This chain links TRBV15 with TRBJ1-4, with a weak D call TRBD1 (5 bases). V was pared by 2 bases and J by 8 bases, with 21 bases between. The CDR3 extends over 17 amino acids. From germline, CDR1 is LNHNV and CDR2 YYDKDF (reference sequence). CDR3 DNA: TGTGCCACCAGCAGAATTCGGTCGGTGGGGCTGGGGGAAAAACTGTTTTTT. The encoded protein is CATSRIRSVGLGEKLFF.

This clonotype came up many times. The rearrangement joins TRBV12-3 or TRBV12-4 to TRBJ2-2; 9 bases fit TRBD2. The CDR3 covers 16 residues. V was clipped by 5 bases and J by 7 bases; unmatched bases: 11. CDR3: CASSPYGAGGGGELFF. In nucleotides, the CDR3 is TGTGCCAGCAGTCCCTATGGAGCGGGAGGAGGCGGGGAGCTGTTTTTT.

This clonotype was recorded at least ten times. The V and J genes are TRBV27 and TRBJ2-3, with D hard to call. V gave up 4 bases and J gave up 0 bases, with 8 bases separating them. The V gene's germline CDR1 is MNHEY and CDR2 SMNVEV (reference sequence). The CDR3 is 14 residues long. This CDR3 is CASSSTDSTDTQYF. The CDR3 nucleotides read TGTGCCAGCAGTTCAACCGACAGCACAGATACGCAGTATTTT.

This clonotype showed up many times. The chain employs TRBV7-9 and TRBJ1-1; D uncertain. V gave up 1 base and J gave up 7 bases, with 10 bases separating them. Germline CDR1 and CDR2: SEHNR and FQNEAQ (reference sequence). CDR3 size: 13 residues. The CDR3 protein is CASSLERGFEAFF. CDR3 in DNA: TGTGCCAGCAGCTTAGAGCGGGGATTTGAAGCTTTCTTT.

V is TRBV19 and J is TRBJ2-1, with D possibly matching TRBD2 (6 bases). The CDR3 runs 15 residues. Trimming removed 6 bases from V and 4 bases from J, with 16 bases in between. Germline CDR1 LNHDA, CDR2 SQIVND (reference sequence). The DNA of the CDR3 is TGTGCCAGTAGGCCTTTGCGGGATAGTTACAATGAGCAGTTCTTC. Translation: CASRPLRDSYNEQFF.

This clonotype was seen only a few times. The DNA of the CDR3 is TGTGCCAGCAGAACTAGCGGGGTTTGGAATGAGCAGTTCTTC. Amino acids: CASRTSGVWNEQFF. The rearrangement links TRBV2 to TRBJ2-1; 10 bases fit TRBD2. Germline V lookup: CDR1 SNHLY, CDR2 FYNNEI. V lost 6 bases, J lost 7 bases, and 6 bases stayed unmatched. The CDR3 extends over 14 amino acids.

This clonotype was seen only a few times. The chain employs TRBV19 and TRBJ1-5; D possibly corresponds to TRBD1 (5 bases). The CDR3 sequence is 16 residues long. The germline V gene has CDR1 LNHDA and CDR2 SQIVND (reference sequence). V was pared by 2 bases and J by 1 base, with 12 bases between. The CDR3 is CASSIPSAGSNQPQHF. The DNA for the CDR3 is TGTGCCAGTAGTATACCCTCCGCAGGGAGCAATCAGCCCCAGCATTTT.

There are many counts of this clonotype. V and J are TRBV7-2 and TRBJ2-7, with 10 positions matching TRBD2. The J segment lost 0 bases and the V segment lost 3 bases, leaving 2 bases of the junction unmatched. The germline gives CDR1 SGHTA, CDR2 FQGNSA. The CDR3 consists of 15 residues. Here the CDR3 reads CASSFGLAASYEQYF. CDR3 DNA sequence: TGTGCCAGCAGCTTTGGACTAGCGGCCTCCTACGAGCAGTACTTC.

The table lists this clonotype with many counts. The chain recombines TRBV6-6 with TRBJ1-3, with D perhaps TRBD1 (6 bases). Per the germline V gene, CDR1 is MNHNY and CDR2 is SVGAGI (reference sequence). V was clipped by 5 bases and J by 3 bases, with 11 bases between them. The CDR3 is made up of 14 amino acids. CDR3 in amino acids: CASSRTGSGNTIYF. For the CDR3, the DNA is TGTGCCAGCAGTCGAACAGGGAGTGGAAACACCATATATTTT.

This clonotype was seen ten or more times. The gene calls are TRBV20-1 and TRBJ2-7; D unresolved. The ends were cut back, 5 bases at V and 0 bases at J, with 14 bases in the middle. The V gene's germline CDR1 is DFQATT and CDR2 SNEGSKA (reference sequence). This CDR3 has 14 amino acids. DNA for the CDR3: TGCAGTGCTTTGTACCTCCGGAGCTCCTACGAGCAGTACTTC. This codes for CSALYLRSSYEQYF.

The J gene is TRBJ2-1, the V gene TRBV11-2; 8 bases agree with TRBD1. The trim removed 5 bases at V and 2 bases at J, leaving 2 bases unmatched. The CDR3 extends over 14 amino acids. Germline V gives CDR1 SGHAT, CDR2 FQNNGV. The CDR3 nucleotides read TGTGCCAGCAGCGGGACAGGCACCTACAATGAGCAGTTCTTC. It encodes CASSGTGTYNEQFF.

The J gene is TRBJ2-1, the V gene TRBV18; the D gene could be TRBD1 or TRBD2 (6 bases each). In germline, CDR1 is KGHSH, CDR2 LQKENI. The ends were cut back, 5 bases at V and 4 bases at J, with 18 bases in the middle. There are 16 residues in the CDR3. The CDR3 nucleotides read TGTGCCAGCTCAGGCGGGACAAGACTAATATACAATGAGCAGTTCTTC. It yields the protein CASSGGTRLIYNEQFF.